Listed below are T cell receptor beta chains from one sample, sequenced in a study of shared clonotypes between healthy human individuals. Profiling relied on immunoSEQ multiplex PCR, and the TCRdb table lists in-frame clones only, not all of them. The top ten hold around 1.4% of the sample, which has about 1 million clones, 60% to 80% seen once. Material: memory CD4+ T cells sorted from blood. Source of these receptors: a man aged 18 to 35 in good health. Both conserved end residues are part of each CDR3. D genes are given only for firm matches. Expanded clones are given a class, and other clones once, few, many or no size at all.

j_gene	d_gene	v_gene	abundance	CDR3aa	CDR3nt
TRBJ1-2	TRBD1	TRBV5-1	-	CASSLAIPAILGTGDYGYTF	TGCGCCAGCAGCTTGGCCATACCGGCAATCCTCGGGACAGGGGACTATGGCTACACCTTC
TRBJ1-4	-	TRBV4-1	-	CASSRGERPGEKLFF	TGCGCCAGCAGCCGCGGGGAGCGACCCGGTGAAAAACTGTTTTTT
TRBJ1-6	TRBD1	TRBV5-4	-	CASSQDRGSPLHF	TGTGCCAGCAGCCAAGACAGGGGATCACCCCTCCACTTT
TRBJ2-2	TRBD2	TRBV4-3	-	CASSQSGKGTGELFF	TGCGCCAGCAGCCAAAGCGGGAAAGGAACCGGGGAGCTGTTTTTT
TRBJ2-3	-	TRBV18	-	CASSPLERGGDTQYF	TGTGCCAGCTCACCCCTCGAGAGGGGGGGAGATACGCAGTATTTT
TRBJ1-1	-	TRBV19	few	CASSISMNTEAFF	TGTGCCAGTAGTATCTCGATGAACACTGAAGCTTTCTTT
TRBJ1-2	-	TRBV6-1	-	CASRARGGFVGYTF	TGTGCCAGCAGAGCAAGGGGGGGGTTCGTTGGCTACACCTTC
TRBJ2-5	-	TRBV5-1	-	CASSLAGTNQETQYF	TGCGCCAGCAGCTTGGCCGGAACGAACCAAGAGACCCAGTACTTC
TRBJ2-1	TRBD2	TRBV7-2	-	CASSLGAGGGHEQFF	TGTGCCAGCAGCTTAGGAGCGGGAGGTGGCCATGAGCAGTTCTTC
TRBJ1-4	TRBD1	TRBV5-1	-	CASSLSQGAGGNEKLFF	TGCGCCAGCAGCTTGAGCCAGGGGGCCGGGGGTAATGAAAAACTGTTTTTT
TRBJ1-1	TRBD1	TRBV29-1	few	CSAGQGSAFF	TGCAGCGCCGGACAGGGAAGTGCTTTCTTT
TRBJ2-3	-	TRBV5-1	-	CASSFVADTQYF	TGCGCCAGCAGCTTTGTTGCAGATACGCAGTATTTT
TRBJ2-7	-	TRBV5-1	-	CASSTTRDTGQYF	TGCGCCAGCAGCACTACCCGGGACACAGGGCAGTACTTC
TRBJ1-3	-	TRBV4-2	-	CASSQDWGTGNTIYF	TGTGCCAGCAGCCAAGATTGGGGAACTGGAAACACCATATATTTT
TRBJ2-7	TRBD2	TRBV6-1	-	CASSAGLAGYEQYF	TGTGCCAGCAGTGCTGGACTAGCGGGCTACGAGCAGTACTTC
TRBJ2-1	-	TRBV5-6	-	CASSQKGEQFF	TGTGCCAGCAGCCAAAAGGGCGAGCAGTTCTTC
TRBJ1-2	-	TRBV19	-	CASDISGVGRHGYTF	TGTGCCAGCGATATCTCAGGGGTCGGAAGACATGGCTACACCTTC
TRBJ1-5	-	TRBV23-1	-	CASSQSGGAGTQKYSNQPQHF	TGCGCCAGCAGTCAATCAGGGGGGGCAGGGACCCAAAAATATAGCAATCAGCCCCAGCATTTT
TRBJ1-2	-	TRBV18	once	CASSPEVGYGYTF	TGTGCCAGCTCACCAGAGGTCGGCTATGGCTACACCTTC
TRBJ1-3	-	TRBV19	-	CASSGQFSGNTIYF	TGTGCCAGTAGTGGGCAATTCTCTGGAAACACCATATATTTT
TRBJ1-2	TRBD1	TRBV2	-	CAGGTGGFGGYTF	TGTGCCGGCGGGACAGGGGGCTTTGGAGGCTACACCTTC
TRBJ2-3	-	TRBV4-2	-	CASSYERVGPNVDTQYF	TGTGCCAGCAGCTACGAACGTGTGGGCCCCAACGTGGATACGCAGTATTTT
TRBJ2-3	TRBD2	TRBV5-1	-	CASSLASGAQDTQYF	TGCGCCAGCAGCTTGGCTAGCGGGGCTCAGGATACGCAGTATTTT
TRBJ2-3	-	TRBV2	-	CASSLATSTDTQYF	TGTGCCAGCAGCCTAGCGACTAGCACAGATACGCAGTATTTT
TRBJ1-2	-	TRBV5-6	-	CASSSGGYGYTF	TGTGCCAGCAGTTCCGGAGGCTATGGCTACACCTTC
TRBJ2-3	-	TRBV7-9	-	CASSSAGSDTQYF	TGTGCCAGCAGCTCGGCAGGCTCAGATACGCAGTATTTT
TRBJ2-5	-	TRBV11-3	-	CASSSGDPQETQYF	TGTGCCAGCAGCTCCGGTGACCCACAAGAGACCCAGTACTTC
TRBJ1-6	-	TRBV5-5	-	CASSLETRNNSPLHF	TGTGCCAGCAGCTTAGAGACACGTAATAATTCACCCCTCCACTTT
TRBJ1-6	TRBD1	TRBV30	few	CAWRENQGAYSPLHF	TGTGCCTGGAGGGAAAATCAGGGGGCTTACTCACCCCTCCACTTT
TRBJ1-3	-	TRBV7-2	-	CASSLVGNTIYF	TGTGCCAGCAGCTTAGTTGGAAACACCATATATTTT
TRBJ1-3	TRBD1	TRBV2	-	CASHGQAISGNTIYF	TGTGCCAGTCACGGACAGGCGATATCTGGAAACACCATATATTTT
TRBJ2-3	-	TRBV5-1	-	CASSLEGRPTDTQYF	TGCGCCAGCAGCCTGGAGGGGCGTCCCACAGATACGCAGTATTTT
TRBJ2-1	-	TRBV5-4	-	CASSAEGDSRLGEQFF	TGTGCCAGCAGCGCTGAGGGCGATAGTAGGTTAGGTGAGCAGTTCTTC
TRBJ2-5	TRBD1	TRBV19	-	CASSTRDREWKGTQYF	TGTGCCAGTAGTACTAGGGACAGGGAATGGAAGGGGACCCAGTACTTC
TRBJ1-1	TRBD1	TRBV2	-	CASSRTWGQGGSEAFF	TGTGCCAGCAGTAGAACGTGGGGACAGGGCGGTTCTGAAGCTTTCTTT
TRBJ2-3	TRBD2	TRBV7-2	-	CASSLRGGGGVTDTQYF	TGTGCCAGCAGCTTAAGAGGTGGCGGGGGAGTCACAGATACGCAGTATTTT
TRBJ2-5	-	TRBV6-1	-	CASSRGGLQYF	TGTGCCAGCAGTAGGGGGGGCCTCCAGTACTTC
TRBJ2-7	TRBD2	TRBV11-2	-	CASSPGTSGSHEQYF	TGTGCCAGCAGCCCAGGGACTAGCGGGAGCCACGAGCAGTACTTC
TRBJ2-5	-	TRBV27	-	CASSARGVQETQYF	TGTGCCAGCAGCGCCCGGGGCGTCCAAGAGACCCAGTACTTC
TRBJ2-5	TRBD2	TRBV7-2	-	CASSPGTSSGQYF	TGTGCCAGCAGCCCGGGGACTAGCTCGGGCCAGTACTTC
TRBJ2-2	-	TRBV5-1	-	CASSLGLTGELFF	TGCGCCAGCAGCTTGGGTCTAACCGGGGAGCTGTTTTTT
TRBJ1-1	-	TRBV28	-	CASSLGTEAFF	TGTGCCAGCAGCTTGGGTACCGAAGCTTTCTTT
TRBJ2-5	-	TRBV7-2	-	CASSLEGGWGGQETQYF	TGTGCCAGCAGCTTAGAAGGGGGATGGGGAGGGCAAGAGACCCAGTACTTC
TRBJ2-1	-	TRBV7-8	once	CASSPGLAVPNEQFF	TGTGCCAGCAGCCCCGGCCTAGCTGTGCCGAATGAGCAGTTCTTC
TRBJ1-1	-	TRBV4-1	few	CASSQPRRGNTEAFF	TGCGCCAGCAGCCAACCCCGTCGGGGGAACACTGAAGCTTTCTTT